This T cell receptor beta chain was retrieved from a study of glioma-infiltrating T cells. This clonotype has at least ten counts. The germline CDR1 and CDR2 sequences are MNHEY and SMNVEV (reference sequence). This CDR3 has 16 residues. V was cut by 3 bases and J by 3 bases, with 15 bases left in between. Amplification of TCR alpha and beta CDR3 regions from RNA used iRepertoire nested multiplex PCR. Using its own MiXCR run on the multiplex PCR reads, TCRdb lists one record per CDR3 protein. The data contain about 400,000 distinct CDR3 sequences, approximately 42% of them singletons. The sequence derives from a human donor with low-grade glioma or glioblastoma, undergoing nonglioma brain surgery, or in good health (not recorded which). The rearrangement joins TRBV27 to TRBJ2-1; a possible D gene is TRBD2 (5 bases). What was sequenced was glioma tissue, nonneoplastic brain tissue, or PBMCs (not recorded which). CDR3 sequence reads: CASSFAALEGYNEQFF. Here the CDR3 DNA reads TGTGCCAGCAGTTTTGCGGCACTCGAGGGCTACAATGAGCAGTTCTTC.